This is a list of T cell receptor beta chains from one sample in a study of blood T cell repertoires in COVID-19. Sequencing used immunoSEQ multiplex PCR; TCRdb keeps in-frame clones, though not all of them. The sample records about 41,000 clones, about 80% being singletons. The sequencing sample was made of peripheral blood. The receptors stem from a woman in her fifties or sixties with acute or convalescent COVID-19. The conserved cysteine and the conserved F or W are not part of the CDR3 here. Fields, in order: V gene, CDR3 length, J gene, D gene, CDR3 protein. A D gene is named only where the DNA matches it firmly.

TRBV30	12	TRBJ1-2	.	AWNKDRLRDGYT
TRBV6-5	10	TRBJ1-5	.	ASSHRGQPQH
TRBV12-3/TRBV12-4	9	TRBJ1-1	.	ASSSSTEAF
TRBV10-3	13	TRBJ2-1	.	AISEPFQGVDEQF
TRBV24-1	11	TRBJ2-1	TRBD1	ATQGASYNEQF
TRBV27	15	TRBJ1-1	.	ASKNRGGLSLNTEAF
TRBV10-3	15	TRBJ1-6	TRBD1	AISTGQGLNFNSPLH
TRBV7-8	12	TRBJ1-5	.	ASSLRQSNQPQH
TRBV18	12	TRBJ1-4	TRBD1	ASSPMTGEEKLF
TRBV4-1	13	TRBJ1-5	.	ASSQDPGGLQPQH
TRBV27	13	TRBJ1-4	.	ASSSRGGGDEKLF
TRBV5-1	12	TRBJ2-3	TRBD1	ASSRQGITDTQY
TRBV19	14	TRBJ1-5	TRBD1	ASSIEGQGALQPQH
TRBV6-5	10	TRBJ2-7	.	ASSSQGGDTV
TRBV6-5	12	TRBJ2-7	TRBD2	ASSTSGGAYEQY
TRBV4-1	14	TRBJ1-4	.	ASSQVADLSNEKLF
TRBV19	14	TRBJ2-1	TRBD1	ASKTGGLGPYNEQF
TRBV24-1	14	TRBJ2-1	TRBD2	ATSDVTSASYNEQF
TRBV4-1	16	TRBJ2-1	.	ASSQVARAGDSYNEQF
TRBV4-1	14	TRBJ2-3	TRBD2	ASSQDSGGSTDTQY
TRBV20-1	12	TRBJ1-5	TRBD1	SASNKGAGQPQH
TRBV6-5	11	TRBJ1-6	.	ASRWGLDSPLH
TRBV11-2	10	TRBJ1-2	.	ASSQNIYGYT
TRBV2	11	TRBJ2-3	TRBD2	ASGLENTDTQY
TRBV7-3	12	TRBJ2-2	.	ASSPSGPTGELF
TRBV7-9	12	TRBJ1-1	TRBD1	ASSFGQENTEAF
TRBV29-1	12	TRBJ1-5	TRBD1	SAVTGGAGQPQH
TRBV10-1	13	TRBJ2-7	TRBD1	ASSGSGGLAYEQY
TRBV30	11	TRBJ1-6	.	AWSVQSNSPLH
TRBV20-1	9	TRBJ2-7	.	SGLVGYEQY
TRBV6-1	12	TRBJ1-1	.	ASSEHRSNTEAF
TRBV29-1	11	TRBJ1-1	.	SVKGWGDTEAF
TRBV7-6	17	TRBJ1-2	.	ASSLDPPTNDRSRKGYT
TRBV7-3	13	TRBJ2-3	.	ASSLFGGLPDTQY
TRBV7-2	11	TRBJ1-1	.	ASSQFERAEAF
TRBV12-5	14	TRBJ1-5	.	ASGLSRGPSNQPQH
TRBV10-2	13	TRBJ2-7	TRBD2	ASRSGLAVNYEQY
TRBV18	12	TRBJ1-5	.	ASSRDNSNQPQH
TRBV7-9	15	TRBJ2-1	TRBD2	ASSLAPKLAGYNEQF
TRBV2	11	TRBJ1-3	TRBD1	ASSEDRGNTIY
TRBV10-1	13	TRBJ1-2	TRBD1	ASSEREQGAGGYT
TRBV5-1	13	TRBJ1-1	.	ASSLGHQGNTEAF
TRBV6-5	12	TRBJ2-2	.	ASRGGSNTGELF
TRBV9	14	TRBJ2-7	.	ASSASSGGRDSEQY
TRBV7-9	16	TRBJ2-7	.	ASSSGHSSFRVSVEQY
TRBV7-2	13	TRBJ1-6	.	ASSKTGGRVSPLH
TRBV2	15	TRBJ2-1	.	ASSEGTGHHKGNEQF
TRBV28	13	TRBJ1-3	.	ASSLGPWVGNTIY
TRBV27	13	TRBJ2-3	TRBD2	ASSQTSGSTDTQY